This T cell receptor beta chain emerged from a study of glioma-infiltrating T cells. This clonotype was picked up many times. Germline V gene lookup returns CDR1 LNHNV and CDR2 YYDKDF (reference sequence). Trimming pared 4 bases from V and 0 bases from J, leaving 8 bases between. This CDR3 is 14 amino acids long. Using RNA template, CDR3s of TCR alpha and beta were amplified with iRepertoire arm-PCR. TCRdb reprocessed the multiplex PCR reads via MiXCR and lists one record per CDR3 protein. The sample yields 170,000 or so distinct CDR3 sequences, roughly 45% seen once. The chain couples TRBV15 to TRBJ2-3; D is unresolved. This clonotype was sampled from a human donor with low-grade glioma or glioblastoma, undergoing nonglioma brain surgery, or in good health (not recorded which). Sequenced sample: glioma tissue, nonneoplastic brain tissue, or PBMCs (not recorded which). CDR3: CATSIGPSTDTQYF. The CDR3 DNA is TGTGCCACCAGCATAGGTCCCAGCACAGATACGCAGTATTTT.